The text below deals with one T cell receptor beta chain. This clonotype was counted once. The antigen this receptor binds is unknown. This could be a read error, since a much larger clone is one nucleotide away. Donors were 39 systemically healthy Caucasian individuals from Russia aged roughly 6 to 90 years. Around 10 milliliters of peripheral blood were collected from each donor into EDTA-treated Vacutainer tubes. PBMCs were isolated by Ficoll-Paque density-gradient centrifugation, with at least 7 million obtained per sample. Total RNA was extracted from PBMCs with Trizol reagent, with at least 5.5 micrograms obtained per sample. Naive CD45RAhigh/CD27high T cell percentages were measured by flow cytometry on a PBMC aliquot from every donor. The sample belongs to a study of blood T cells in healthy people across ages (dated by TCRdb to the mid-2010s). In the study overall: Template switching captured roughly one uniquely barcoded TCR beta cDNA molecule per two T cells in model experiments. The study measured age-related changes in TCR beta repertoire diversity using deep sequencing normalized with unique cDNA molecular identifiers. Four age groups were formed from the donors: young (average approximately 15 years), middle-aged (just under 40), aged (more than 55) and long-lived (about 80). Donors of different ages were randomly distributed across sequencing lanes to avoid experimental bias. The study analyzed two additional independent replicas of 1 million unique cDNA reads from the same blood draw for two donors, one aged 18 to 29 and one aged 80 or older.

Broader findings and caveats from the paper: Observed TCR beta diversity correlated strongly with the percentage of naive T cells measured by flow cytometry. Compared with the aged group, the long-lived group had more naive CD4+ T cells, fewer expanded clones and increased TCR diversity, suggesting age selection. Since profiling was done on bulk unsorted PBMCs, naive and antigen-experienced compartments could not be conclusively compared. As age increased, observed TCR beta diversity per million T cells dropped in a roughly linear way, and a significant reduction was already evident by age roughly 36. Because the CMV infection status of the donors was unknown, age-related changes in expanded clonotypes may potentially have been confounded. Total diversity estimates from one million sequenced T cells were considered lower bounds and underestimates.

Receptors were amplified or captured by 5' RACE. The sequencer listed for this sample is Illumina HiSeq 2500. A second PCR of roughly 7 to 11 cycles was run with a J-beta primer mix and a sample-barcoded 5' primer. Each TCR beta cDNA molecule received a unique molecular identifier from a template-switch 5' adaptor carrying 12 random nucleotides. Each sample yielded at least 3 million CDR3-containing paired-end reads. All of the RNA was converted into first-strand cDNA using the Mint cDNA synthesis kit, with a TRBC-specific oligonucleotide serving as the primer. All cDNA was treated with uracil-DNA glycosylase and then went through a first 18-cycle PCR with the universal primers M1SS and BC2_uni_R. The authors processed their data as follows. Normalization of each sample was performed by random selection of 1 million high-quality reads, each carrying a distinct molecular identifier. Reads sharing molecular identifiers were discarded rather than binned into consensus sequences. MiTCR, set to a Q25 quality threshold and the strictest error-elimination algorithm, was used for CDR3 identification, clonotype clustering and error correction. A nonparametric unseen species model with Euler transformation was used to estimate lower-bound total TCR beta diversity. The raw public data were reprocessed by TCRdb itself: fastp quality trimming at Q25, MiXCR clonotype calling, in-frame beta chains only. One record per CDR3 amino acid sequence lists the most common genes and DNA. The V and J calls shown here were made by TCRdb, not taken from the authors' results. The sample table shows fewer than 750,000 distinct CDR3 sequences, and about 51% are seen once. The top ten clonotypes cover about 14% of the sample.

Via the germline V gene, CDR1 is SGHRS and CDR2 YFSETQ. V is pared back by 5 bases and J by 12 bases, with 24 bases lying between the germline termini. The CDR3 sequence holds 14 residues, the cysteine and phenylalanine included. CDR3 DNA is the only sequence kept; it has 42 bases, read in frame from the first base. This receptor was taken from a woman older than 75 in good health. Rearrangement joined TRBV5-1 to TRBJ2-7, with the D gene not confidently named. Sequencing was carried out using blood. The bases read TGCGCCAGCAGAGCTGGACCGTCCACGGAGACCCGGTACTTC. Its translation is CASRAGPSTETRYF.